Listed here are 32 T cell receptor beta chains from one sample, sequenced in a study of cytotoxic CD8 clonotypes in ibrutinib-treated CLL. Data came from immunoSEQ multiplex PCR; TCRdb stores just in-frame clones and leaves some out. The table has roughly 100,000 clones, 60% to 80% seen once. Sample: PBMCs, taken after 12 months of ibrutinib treatment. All receptors come from a human donor with chronic lymphocytic leukemia.

The rearrangement uses TRBV4-1 and TRBJ2-5; unclear D gene. CDR3 length: 14 residues. Germline lookup yields CDR1 MGHRA and CDR2 YSYEKL. V was shortened by 1 base and J by 1 base, with 7 bases between the two germline ends. The CDR3 DNA sequence: TGCGCCAGCAGCCAAGTGTTGGGCCAAGAGACCCAGTACTTC. Its translation: CASSQVLGQETQYF.

This chain joins TRBV5-1 and TRBJ2-7, with 7 bases matching TRBD1. Trimming cost V 4 bases and J 2 bases; bases outside gene matches: 9. Germline CDR1 SGHRS, CDR2 YFSETQ. The length of the CDR3 is 15 residues. Here the CDR3 DNA reads TGCGCCAGCAGCGCAGGGGACAGCCCCCCCTACGAGCAGTACTTC. Translated, it gives CASSAGDSPPYEQYF.

This clone was counted only a few times. The rearrangement links TRBV11-2 to TRBJ2-7, with D perhaps TRBD2 (5 bases). The CDR3 spans 12 residues. V was pared by 5 bases and J by 4 bases, with 9 bases between. CDR1 is SGHAT, CDR2 FQNNGV, per germline. CDR3 loop: CASSPQRYEQYF. CDR3 in DNA: TGTGCCAGCAGCCCGCAGCGGTACGAGCAGTACTTC.

The chain is built from TRBV9 and TRBJ2-7; 7 bases fit TRBD1. This CDR3 contains 14 residues. Looked up from germline, CDR1 is SGDLS and CDR2 is YYNGEE. V lost 5 bases, J lost 0 bases, and 5 bases stayed unmatched. The chain's CDR3 is CASSLGGNSYEQYF. DNA of the CDR3: TGTGCCAGCAGTTTAGGGGGCAACTCCTACGAGCAGTACTTC.

This sequence joins TRBV19 and TRBJ2-2; D not certain. The length of the CDR3 is 12 residues. With 3 bases removed from V and 5 bases from J, the gap between germline ends came to 4 bases. Germline CDR1 is LNHDA and CDR2 is SQIVND (reference sequence). The CDR3 region is CASSIRTGELFF. The CDR3 DNA reads TGTGCCAGTAGTATTCGGACCGGGGAGCTGTTTTTT.

This clone was counted a few times. This sequence joins TRBV29-1 and TRBJ1-4, with TRBD1 identical over 7 bases. This CDR3 spans 14 amino acids. The J segment lost 1 base and the V segment lost 6 bases, leaving 5 bases of the junction unmatched. Per the germline V gene, CDR1 is SQVTM and CDR2 is ANQGSEA. DNA of the CDR3: TGCAGCGTCCTCGACAGGGTAACTAATGAAAAACTGTTTTTT. Encoded protein: CSVLDRVTNEKLFF.

CDR3 nucleotides: TGTGCCAGTAAGAGGGGGACAGCTAACTATGGCTACACCTTC. It yields the protein CASKRGTANYGYTF. The rearrangement uses TRBV27 and TRBJ1-2, with 7 nucleotides matching TRBD1. V lost 9 bases, J lost 0 bases, and 7 bases stayed unmatched. The CDR3 contains 14 residues. Germline V CDR1 and CDR2: MNHEY, SMNVEV (reference sequence).

This clone was seen more than once but under ten times. This chain connects TRBV5-1 to TRBJ1-1; the D gene is possibly TRBD1 (6 bases). Per germline, CDR1 SGHRS and CDR2 YFSETQ. The CDR3 is 15 amino acids. Trimming took off 1 base at V and 5 bases at J, with 15 bases between the two ends. In DNA form, the CDR3 reads TGCGCCAGCAGCTTGTCGGGCAGGGGAAGGACTGAAGCTTTCTTT. Translation: CASSLSGRGRTEAFF.

The gene calls are TRBV10-1 and TRBJ2-5; 8 positions match TRBD1. V lost 6 bases to trimming and J lost 5 bases; unmatched junction nucleotides: 17. The CDR3 is 17 amino acids. Per the germline V gene, CDR1 is WNHNN and CDR2 is SYGVQD (reference sequence). This chain's CDR3 is CASRRGTGQEREETQYF. The CDR3 region has the DNA TGCGCCAGCAGGAGAGGGACAGGACAAGAGCGCGAGGAGACCCAGTACTTC.

The chain combines TRBV7-8 with TRBJ2-3; D uncertain. The ends were cut back, 1 base at V and 11 bases at J, with 10 bases in the middle. Germline V gene data show CDR1 as SGHVS and CDR2 as FQNEAQ. The CDR3 is made up of 12 amino acids. The CDR3 DNA follows: TGTGCCAGCAGCTTAGGGGGTACCGGGCAGTATTTT. Translating it yields CASSLGGTGQYF. The whole variable domain, filled in from reference TRBV7-8 and TRBJ2-3, reads GAGVSQSPRYKVAKRGQDVALRCDPISGHVSLFWYQQALGQGPEFLTYFQNEAQLDKSGLPSDRFFAERPEGSVSTLKIQRTQQEDSAVYLCASSLGGTGQYFGPGTRLTVL.

J is TRBJ1-5 and V is TRBV6-6; D might be TRBD1 (5 bases). Germline V gives CDR1 MNHNY, CDR2 SVGAGI (reference sequence). V shed 4 bases and J shed 2 bases, with 6 bases lying between them. The CDR3 extends over 13 amino acids. The CDR3 DNA reads TGTGCCAGCAGTTTGACAGGCAATCAGCCCCAGCATTTT. It codes for CASSLTGNQPQHF.

This clone was detected only once. The genes are TRBV5-1 and TRBJ2-7; TRBD1 is a possible D gene (5 bases). Between the trimmed V and J ends, which lost 2 bases and 4 bases, there was a span of 13 bases. The V gene's germline CDR1 is SGHRS and CDR2 YFSETQ. CDR3 length: 14 amino acids. The CDR3 DNA follows: TGCGCCAGCAGCTTACAGGATCAGGTATACGAGCAGTACTTC. Translated, it gives CASSLQDQVYEQYF. Together with reference TRBV5-1 and TRBJ2-7, the CDR3 gives the full variable domain: KAGVTQTPRYLIKTRGQQVTLSCSPISGHRSVSWYQQTPGQGLQFLFEYFSETQRNKGNFPGRFSGRQFSNSRSEMNVSTLELGDSALYLCASSLQDQVYEQYFGPGTRLTVT.

The V call is TRBV7-9, the J call TRBJ1-5; 8 bases map to TRBD1. This CDR3 contains 17 residues. V dropped 4 bases and J dropped 9; count of bases not matched to a gene: 17. Germline V gives CDR1 SEHNR, CDR2 FQNEAQ (reference sequence). The chain's CDR3 is CASSSYPYGQGPGPQHF. The CDR3 region has the DNA TGTGCCAGCAGCTCGTACCCCTACGGACAGGGCCCGGGGCCCCAGCATTTT. The variable domain in full, completed from reference TRBV7-9 and TRBJ1-5, reads DTGVSQNPRHKITKRGQNVTFRCDPISEHNRLYWYRQTLGQGPEFLTYFQNEAQLEKSRLLSDRFSAERPKGSFSTLEIQRTEQGDSAMYLCASSSYPYGQGPGPQHFGDGTRLSIL.

This clone has only a few counts. This sequence joins TRBV30 and TRBJ1-6; D gene ambiguous. The V end was cut by 3 bases, the J end by 11 bases, with 11 bases between. Germline V gives CDR1 GTSNPN, CDR2 SVGIG (reference sequence). The CDR3 is made up of 12 amino acids. The DNA of the CDR3 is TGTGCCTGGAGCGGCTTTGAGACACCCCTCCACTTT. It is translated as CAWSGFETPLHF.

The V gene is TRBV7-2, the J gene TRBJ2-3; TRBD2 aligns across 10 bases. Unmatched junction bases numbered 5, after V lost 1 base and J lost 4 bases. This CDR3 contains 16 residues. Per the germline V gene, CDR1 is SGHTA and CDR2 is FQGNSA. The CDR3 region is CASSLERTSGADTQYF. Here the CDR3 DNA reads TGTGCCAGCAGCTTAGAGCGAACTAGCGGGGCAGATACGCAGTATTTT.

This chain uses TRBV28 with TRBJ1-6, with D perhaps matching TRBD1 (6 bases). V lost 5 bases to trimming and J lost 4 bases, with 12 bases between them. This CDR3 comprises 15 residues. From germline, CDR1 is MDHEN and CDR2 SYDVKM. The CDR3 here is CASSRGSGYNSPLHF. CDR3 bases: TGTGCCAGCAGTAGGGGGTCGGGTTATAATTCACCCCTCCACTTT. Supplemented by reference TRBV28 and TRBJ1-6, the full variable domain reads DVKVTQSSRYLVKRTGEKVFLECVQDMDHENMFWYRQDPGLGLRLIYFSYDVKMKEKGDIPEGYSVSREKKERFSLILESASTNQTSMYLCASSRGSGYNSPLHFGNGTRLTVT.

The rearrangement joins TRBV27 to TRBJ1-2, with TRBD1 matching 9 bases. The CDR3 runs 14 residues. Germline assignment: CDR1 MNHEY and CDR2 SMNVEV (reference sequence). V shed 5 bases, J shed 4 bases, and the junction held 5 bases outside the gene matches. The CDR3, as DNA: TGTGCCAGCAGTAGGGGACAGGGAGGCTATGGCTACACCTTC. This encodes CASSRGQGGYGYTF.

This clone has only a few counts. The J gene is TRBJ1-1, the V gene TRBV7-3, with D perhaps TRBD1 (6 bases). The CDR3 runs to 14 residues. Trimming took 5 bases from V and 5 from J, leaving 15 bases between them. Germline CDR1 and CDR2: SGHTA and FQGTGA. The CDR3 nucleotides read TGTGCCAGCAGCGTACAGGGTCCGCCGACTGAAGCTTTCTTT. This gives the protein CASSVQGPPTEAFF. Full variable domain (rest looked up from reference TRBV7-3 and TRBJ1-1): GAGVSQTPSNKVTEKGKYVELRCDPISGHTALYWYRQSLGQGPEFLIYFQGTGAADDSGLPNDRFFAVRPEGSVSTLKIQRTERGDSAVYLCASSVQGPPTEAFFGQGTRLTVV.

This clone showed up just a few times. The gene calls are TRBV6-4 and TRBJ2-2, with 8 bases lining up with TRBD2. The CDR3 extends over 14 amino acids. V shed 4 bases and J 10 bases; nucleotides not matched to a gene: 8. The germline CDR1 and CDR2 sequences are MRHNA and SNTAGT. The CDR3 DNA follows: TGTGCCAGCAGTGTGGAACTAGCGGTCCCGGAGCTGTTTTTT. Protein: CASSVELAVPELFF.

The V call is TRBV6-6, the J call TRBJ2-3; D unclear. V lost 6 bases and J 8 bases, leaving 15 bases between the germline ends. The germline CDR1 and CDR2 sequences are MNHNY and SVGAGI (reference sequence). This CDR3 contains 13 residues. The CDR3 loop is CASRDDPSGTQYF. In nucleotides, the CDR3 is TGTGCCAGCAGGGACGACCCGTCAGGTACGCAGTATTTT.

The CDR3 protein is CAISEAPSGSSYEQYF. The CDR3 DNA reads as TGTGCCATCAGTGAGGCCCCTAGCGGGAGCTCCTACGAGCAGTACTTC. The chain has TRBV10-3 and TRBJ2-7, with TRBD2 matching 10 bases. The CDR3 runs 16 residues. V lost 2 bases, J lost 0 bases, and 4 bases stayed unmatched. Germline values: CDR1 ENHRY, CDR2 SYGVKD.

The rearrangement joins TRBV5-1 to TRBJ1-1; D might be TRBD1 (6 bases). Trimming shortened V by 0 bases and J by 0 bases, and 9 bases separated the two germline ends. CDR3 length equals 15 residues. Germline V gives CDR1 SGHRS, CDR2 YFSETQ. This CDR3 reads CASSLGGLVNTEAFF. The CDR3, as DNA: TGCGCCAGCAGCTTGGGGGGGCTGGTGAACACTGAAGCTTTCTTT.

This clone was counted a single time. This chain joins TRBV5-1 and TRBJ2-7; D unresolved. Per the germline V gene, CDR1 is SGHRS and CDR2 is YFSETQ. The CDR3 is 11 residues long. V lost 5 bases and J lost 3, with 6 bases in between. The chain's CDR3 is CASSSHYEQYF. The CDR3 DNA follows: TGCGCCAGCAGTTCCCACTACGAGCAGTACTTC. The full variable domain, in which reference TRBV5-1 and TRBJ2-7 provide the parts outside the CDR3, is KAGVTQTPRYLIKTRGQQVTLSCSPISGHRSVSWYQQTPGQGLQFLFEYFSETQRNKGNFPGRFSGRQFSNSRSEMNVSTLELGDSALYLCASSSHYEQYFGPGTRLTVT.

V usage is TRBV7-2 and J usage is TRBJ2-7; no clear D gene. Trimming took off 1 base at V and 2 bases at J, with 12 bases between the two ends. This CDR3 comprises 15 residues. CDR1 and CDR2 from the germline V gene are SGHTA and FQGNSA. The CDR3 DNA follows: TGTGCCAGCAGCTTAGGCAGCACGAAAGCCTACGAGCAGTACTTC. Protein sequence: CASSLGSTKAYEQYF.

The chain has TRBV27 and TRBJ2-3, with TRBD2 identical over 8 bases. Trimming took 5 bases from V and 2 from J; bases not matched to a gene: 18. The CDR3 sequence is 19 residues long. Germline assignment: CDR1 MNHEY and CDR2 SMNVEV (reference sequence). DNA for the CDR3: TGTGCCAGCAGTCCCGACTCGGGCGTAGCGGGACTAAACACAGATACGCAGTATTTT. It codes for CASSPDSGVAGLNTDTQYF.

This clone was observed a few times. The chain is built from TRBV11-3 and TRBJ1-1, with D unclear. Germline-derived CDR1 and CDR2 are SGHNT and YENEEA. Trimming pared 6 bases from V and 0 bases from J, leaving 14 bases between. The CDR3 has 15 amino acids. Written as DNA, the CDR3 is TGTGCCAGCAGTTACCGGCCTGGGATGAACACTGAAGCTTTCTTT. This translates into CASSYRPGMNTEAFF.

The chain uses TRBV18 and TRBJ1-1; weak D call: TRBD1 (6 bases). V lost 5 bases to trimming and J lost 1 base, with 14 bases between them. This CDR3 spans 15 amino acids. Germline lookup yields CDR1 KGHSH and CDR2 LQKENI. The CDR3 DNA reads as TGTGCCAGCTCAAACAGGGAATCGGGGAACACTGAAGCTTTCTTT. It yields the protein CASSNRESGNTEAFF.

Written as DNA, the CDR3 is TGTGCCACCAGCAGAGGACAGGAGGCGTCTGGCTATGGCTACACCTTC. Protein: CATSRGQEASGYGYTF. J is TRBJ1-2 and V is TRBV15; D is possibly TRBD1 (6 bases). V lost 1 base and J lost 4, with 16 bases in between. The CDR3 is made up of 16 amino acids. Germline V gene sequence: CDR1 LNHNV, CDR2 YYDKDF (reference sequence).

This chain links TRBV7-9 with TRBJ2-5; weak D call: TRBD2 (5 bases). Trimming shortened V by 5 bases and J by 2 bases, and 15 bases separated the two germline ends. In germline, CDR1 is SEHNR, CDR2 FQNEAQ (reference sequence). CDR3 size: 15 residues. CDR3 sequence reads: CASSADGLLQETQYF. CDR3 nucleotide sequence: TGTGCCAGCAGCGCGGACGGACTGTTACAAGAGACCCAGTACTTC. The full variable domain, in which reference TRBV7-9 and TRBJ2-5 provide the parts outside the CDR3, is DTGVSQNPRHKITKRGQNVTFRCDPISEHNRLYWYRQTLGQGPEFLTYFQNEAQLEKSRLLSDRFSAERPKGSFSTLEIQRTEQGDSAMYLCASSADGLLQETQYFGPGTRLLVL.

The chain employs TRBV6-5 and TRBJ2-7; TRBD2 agrees at 9 bases. Trimming removed 5 bases from V and 5 bases from J; junction bases left unmatched: 4. The CDR3 runs 13 residues. Germline assignment: CDR1 MNHEY and CDR2 SVGAGI. The DNA for the CDR3 is TGTGCCAGCAGTCTTCTAGCGGGGAACGAGCAGTACTTC. It is translated as CASSLLAGNEQYF.

The V call is TRBV27, the J call TRBJ1-1; no definite D call. From germline, CDR1 is MNHEY and CDR2 SMNVEV (reference sequence). This CDR3 has 13 residues. V was cut by 5 bases and J by 1 base, with 8 bases left in between. CDR3 nucleotides: TGTGCCAGCAGTGAGAACCCGAACACTGAAGCTTTCTTT. Encoded protein: CASSENPNTEAFF.

The chain has TRBV11-2 and TRBJ2-7; D not certain. V was pared by 5 bases and J by 0 bases, with 14 bases between. The CDR3 consists of 15 residues. The germline V gene encodes CDR1 SGHAT and CDR2 FQNNGV. The CDR3 sequence is CASSQLAPSSYEQYF. The CDR3 nucleotides are TGTGCCAGCAGCCAGCTTGCCCCGAGCTCCTACGAGCAGTACTTC.